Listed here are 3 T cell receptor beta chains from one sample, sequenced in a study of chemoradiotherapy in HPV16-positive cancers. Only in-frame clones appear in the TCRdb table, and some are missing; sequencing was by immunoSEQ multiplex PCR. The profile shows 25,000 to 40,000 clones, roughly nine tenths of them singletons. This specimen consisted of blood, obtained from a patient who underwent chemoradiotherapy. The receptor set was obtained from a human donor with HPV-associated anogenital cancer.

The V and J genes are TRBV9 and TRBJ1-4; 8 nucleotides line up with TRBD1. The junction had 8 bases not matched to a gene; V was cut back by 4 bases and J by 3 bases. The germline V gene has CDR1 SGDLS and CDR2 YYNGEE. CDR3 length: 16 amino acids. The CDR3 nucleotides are TGTGCCAGCAGCCTTCAGGGGGCGCTGGCTAATGAAAAACTGTTTTTT. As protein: CASSLQGALANEKLFF.

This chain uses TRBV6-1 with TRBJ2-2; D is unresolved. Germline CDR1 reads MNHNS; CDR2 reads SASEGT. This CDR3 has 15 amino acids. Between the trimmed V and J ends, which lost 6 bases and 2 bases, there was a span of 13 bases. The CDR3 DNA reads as TGTGCCAGCAGCCAGTATCAGCTCAACACCGGGGAGCTGTTTTTT. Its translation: CASSQYQLNTGELFF.

The DNA of the CDR3 is TGTGCCAGCAGTGAAGCGCAAACAGGGGGCTATGGCTACACCTTC. Its protein product is CASSEAQTGGYGYTF. The chain combines TRBV6-1 with TRBJ1-2, with TRBD1 identical over 8 bases. From germline, CDR1 is MNHNS and CDR2 SASEGT. The length of the CDR3 is 15 residues. The junction had 4 bases not matched to a gene; V was cut back by 0 bases and J by 4 bases.